Listed below are T cell receptor beta chains from one sample, sequenced in a study of early T cells in non-severe SARS-CoV-2 infection. TCRdb re-called the 5' RACE reads through MiXCR, storing one row per CDR3 protein. The sample lists tens of thousands of distinct CDR3 sequences, more than 9% seen once, with approximately 1.7% in the top ten. Sequencing used whole blood. These receptors came from an adult who was a healthcare worker with PCR-confirmed SARS-CoV-2 infection or an uninfected control (not recorded which). The conserved cysteine and the conserved F or W are not part of the CDR3 here.

j_gene	v_gene	CDR3aa
TRBJ1-5	TRBV12-3/TRBV12-4	ASSLRTGWDQPQH
TRBJ2-3	TRBV30	AWSVVADTDTQY
TRBJ2-2	TRBV5-1	ASSVNTGAAGELF
TRBJ1-2	TRBV5-1	ASSHGQGTGYT
TRBJ1-5	TRBV29-1	SVGDSGNQPQH
TRBJ2-3	TRBV29-1	SGGLAGLYTQY
TRBJ2-3	TRBV6-1	ASRQDYSTDTQY
TRBJ2-7	TRBV6-1	ASSDGSSLYEQY
TRBJ1-1	TRBV4-2	ASSQDPGQGGTEAF
TRBJ2-7	TRBV5-1	ASSLAAGTTYEQY
TRBJ1-6	TRBV10-2	ASRETGGRNSPLH
TRBJ1-6	TRBV5-1	ASSLAGNSPLH
TRBJ1-4	TRBV6-6	ASSYPRMGPTSTNEKLF
TRBJ2-2	TRBV5-1	ASSLAEAGDTGELF
TRBJ2-2	TRBV4-2	ASSPELIRTGGPGELF
TRBJ1-4	TRBV18	ASSQNEGGLF
TRBJ2-4	TRBV2	ASSFDRLAKNIQY
TRBJ2-5	TRBV12-3/TRBV12-4	ASSHGTGGAETQY
TRBJ2-1	TRBV27	ASSITQGQGEQF
TRBJ2-7	TRBV15	ATSRDPGVLYEQY
TRBJ2-1	TRBV4-3	ASSQNGLAGLNEQF
TRBJ2-3	TRBV9	ASSASSGGSTDTQY
TRBJ2-3	TRBV11-2	ASSTRAGGSDTQY
TRBJ2-1	TRBV6-5	ASRKTGTNSYNEQF
TRBJ2-1	TRBV2	ASRRDSNNEQF
TRBJ2-1	TRBV29-1	SVAGDTGYNEQF
TRBJ2-5	TRBV5-1	ASSFEETQY
TRBJ1-2	TRBV20-1	SALPGPGRNYGYT
TRBJ1-1	TRBV18	ASSPLAGPDKEAF
TRBJ2-1	TRBV7-2	ASSLPAGGPNYNEQF
TRBJ2-5	TRBV20-1	SARLQETQY
TRBJ2-7	TRBV12-3/TRBV12-4	ASTHRDRGYEQY
TRBJ2-2	TRBV11-3	ASSLVAGPNTGELF
TRBJ2-7	TRBV7-9	ASSSNRGDRTYEQY
TRBJ2-5	TRBV9	ASSGTGTGIGTQY
TRBJ1-4	TRBV19	ASSIGRFGEKLF
TRBJ2-6	TRBV20-1	SAQGLAGANVLT
TRBJ1-5	TRBV12-3/TRBV12-4	ASSFRRQPQH
TRBJ1-3	TRBV7-2	ASSFPGRSGNTIY
TRBJ2-3	TRBV6-2/TRBV6-3	ASKDGGLATDTQY
TRBJ2-3	TRBV12-3/TRBV12-4	ASSLMAGTDTQY
TRBJ2-3	TRBV2	ASSIDRADTDTQY
TRBJ1-2	TRBV6-2/TRBV6-3	ASSNQPGTSSHGYT
TRBJ2-1	TRBV29-1	SVKRRDEQF
TRBJ1-1	TRBV27	ASSPGQRSKNTEAF
TRBJ1-1	TRBV5-1	ASSPRTVDTEAF
TRBJ2-4	TRBV11-2	ASSLVRGPPPIQY
TRBJ1-5	TRBV2	ASRTRVGDQPQH
TRBJ1-1	TRBV6-2/TRBV6-3	ASSTGENTEAF
TRBJ2-2	TRBV12-5	ASGTDNNTGELF
TRBJ2-7	TRBV6-6	ASSYSKGRGRGHEQY
TRBJ2-5	TRBV7-9	ASSSTVETQY
TRBJ1-1	TRBV4-3	VSSPWGRSEAF
TRBJ1-3	TRBV6-5	ASSYQQNSGNTIY
TRBJ1-2	TRBV9	ASSSPRTDYGYT
TRBJ1-2	TRBV10-3	AIRPDSYGYT
TRBJ1-1	TRBV7-8	ASSPQGRGGTEAF
TRBJ1-1	TRBV5-1	ASSFDFTEAF
TRBJ1-1	TRBV6-5	ASRRPNTEAF
TRBJ2-1	TRBV5-1	ASSWTGQAYNEQF